This T cell receptor beta chain is drawn from a study of shared clonotypes between healthy human individuals. Source study methods: ImmunoSEQ output held junction-only sequences without quality scores, so filtering differed. Sequencing was performed with immunoSEQ multiplex PCR; in TCRdb, only in-frame clones are kept and a portion is missing. The DNA gave D and trimming, while V, J and clone size come from that table. Altogether millions of clones are present, approximately 95% being singletons, with the ten largest covering roughly 0.36%. The germline V gene encodes CDR1 SGHRS and CDR2 YFSETQ. The CDR3 runs to 14 residues. Turning to this clone: At one end the junction does not follow the germline gene, possibly because of a read error.

V and J are TRBV5-1 and TRBJ2-3; tentative D call: TRBD2 (5 bases). The sample consisted of naive CD4+ T cells from PBMCs. Sample subset: CD45RA+ positively selected. The clonotype was recovered from a man younger than 30 in good health. Some clones in this sample may be carry-over from other donors' samples. The CDR3 sequence: CASSLMPSIDTQYF. DNA for the CDR3: TGCGCCAGCAGCTTGATGCCTAGCATAGATACGCAGTATTTT.